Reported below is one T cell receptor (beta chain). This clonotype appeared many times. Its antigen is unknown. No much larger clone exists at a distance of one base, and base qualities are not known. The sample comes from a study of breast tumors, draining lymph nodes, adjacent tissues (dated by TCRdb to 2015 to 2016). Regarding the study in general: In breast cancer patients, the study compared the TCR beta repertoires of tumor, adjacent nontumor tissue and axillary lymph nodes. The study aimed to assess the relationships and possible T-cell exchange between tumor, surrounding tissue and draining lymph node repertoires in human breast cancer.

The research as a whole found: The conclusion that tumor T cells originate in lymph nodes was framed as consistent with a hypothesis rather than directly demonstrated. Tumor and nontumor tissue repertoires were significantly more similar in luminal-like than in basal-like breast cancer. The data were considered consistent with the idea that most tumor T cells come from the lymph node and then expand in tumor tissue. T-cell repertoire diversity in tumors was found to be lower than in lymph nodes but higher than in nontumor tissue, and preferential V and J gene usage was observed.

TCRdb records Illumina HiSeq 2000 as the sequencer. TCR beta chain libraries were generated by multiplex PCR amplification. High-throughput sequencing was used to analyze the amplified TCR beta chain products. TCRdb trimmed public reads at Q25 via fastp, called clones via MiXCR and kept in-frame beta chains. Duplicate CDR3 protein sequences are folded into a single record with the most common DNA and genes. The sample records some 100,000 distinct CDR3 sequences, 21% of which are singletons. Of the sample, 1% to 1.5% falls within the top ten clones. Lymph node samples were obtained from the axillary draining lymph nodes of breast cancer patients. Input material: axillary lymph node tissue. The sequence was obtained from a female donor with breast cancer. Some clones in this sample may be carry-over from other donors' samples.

The sequence in DNA is TGTGCCAGCAGTTTGGGAAGCGGGGGGCCTTCCTCACCCCTCCACTTT. Translated, this is CASSLGSGGPSSPLHF. The chain uses TRBV12-3 or TRBV12-4 and TRBJ1-6; TRBD1 is possibly the D segment (6 matching bases). Trimming removed 3 bases from V and 10 bases from J, leaving 19 bases between the germline ends. Including the terminal cysteine and phenylalanine, the CDR3 comprises 16 residues. Only the CDR3 portion is preserved as DNA: 48 bases, with reading frame beginning at the first base.